The 24 T cell receptor beta chains listed next were all sequenced from one sample in a study of T cell responses to AZD1222 COVID-19 vaccine. Using immunoSEQ multiplex PCR, the repertoire was profiled, and TCRdb retains in-frame clones only, with some absent. This sample yields about 110,000 clones, of which 88% are seen a single time; roughly 12% belongs to the top ten. Sample: peripheral blood, taken on day 0 of MenACWY control vaccination. The receptors stem from an adult in good health.

This clone was recorded only once. The rearrangement joins TRBV4-2 to TRBJ1-2; no reliable D call. V was cut by 2 bases and J by 3 bases, with 16 bases left in between. The CDR3 consists of 16 residues. Germline V gives CDR1 LGHNA, CDR2 YNFKEQ. CDR3 loop: CASSQSLKGADYGYTF. CDR3 in DNA: TGTGCCAGCAGCCAAAGCTTAAAGGGAGCGGACTATGGCTACACCTTC.

The chain carries TRBV11-2 and TRBJ2-1, with a tentative D call TRBD1 (6 bases). CDR1 and CDR2 from the germline V gene are SGHAT and FQNNGV. CDR3 length: 14 residues. V was shortened by 5 bases and J by 5 bases, with 13 bases between the two germline ends. CDR3 coding DNA: TGTGCCAGCAGCCCAGGGACACTTGACAATGAGCAGTTCTTC. This codes for CASSPGTLDNEQFF.

V usage is TRBV19 and J usage is TRBJ2-2; D unresolved. The CDR3 length is 16 residues. Trimming shortened V by 7 bases and J by 0 bases, and 15 bases separated the two germline ends. From germline, CDR1 is LNHDA and CDR2 SQIVND (reference sequence). The DNA of the CDR3 is TGTGCCAGTACTCCCCGTGGGTATTCGAACACCGGGGAGCTGTTTTTT. Translating it yields CASTPRGYSNTGELFF.

This chain connects TRBV7-2 to TRBJ2-1; TRBD2 matches 12 bases. Per the germline V gene, CDR1 is SGHTA and CDR2 is FQGNSA. Trimming took 5 bases from V and 7 from J; bases not matched to a gene: 12. This CDR3 comprises 17 residues. The CDR3 nucleotides read TGTGCCAGCAGCCCAGACGGCACTAGCGGGAGGATAAATGAGCAGTTCTTC. Translated: CASSPDGTSGRINEQFF.

The rearrangement joins TRBV6-5 to TRBJ2-7; D is perhaps TRBD1 or TRBD2 (5 bases each). Trimming took 2 bases from V and 5 from J, leaving 7 bases between them. There are 12 residues in the CDR3. The germline CDR1 and CDR2 sequences are MNHEY and SVGAGI. The CDR3 DNA reads TGTGCCAGCAGTTACCTGGGGGACGAGCAGTACTTC. Amino acids: CASSYLGDEQYF.

The chain carries TRBV7-9 and TRBJ1-1, with 7 bases identical to TRBD1. Unmatched junction bases numbered 8, after V lost 4 bases and J lost 9 bases. This CDR3 region has 13 residues. CDR1 SEHNR and CDR2 FQNEAQ come from the germline V gene (reference sequence). CDR3 coding DNA: TGTGCCAGCAGCTCGGGTGGGGACAGAAAAGCTTTCTTT. It yields the protein CASSSGGDRKAFF.

The chain uses TRBV2 and TRBJ1-5; D is unclear. The CDR3 has 16 amino acids. The V end lost 2 bases, the J end lost 11 bases, and 22 bases lay between the germline ends. Germline CDR1 reads SNHLY; CDR2 reads FYNNEI. Here the CDR3 reads CASSERNARTGATQHF. CDR3 coding DNA: TGTGCCAGCAGTGAACGCAATGCCCGCACCGGAGCTACCCAGCATTTT.

DNA for the CDR3: TGTGCCAGCAGCTTAGTAGGAAACACCATATATTTT. Its translation is CASSLVGNTIYF. V gene TRBV7-2 combines with J gene TRBJ1-3, with D uncertain. Germline V gene lookup returns CDR1 SGHTA and CDR2 FQGNSA. V dropped 1 base and J dropped 4 bases, with 2 bases sitting between them. The CDR3 length is 12 residues.

The chain uses TRBV29-1 and TRBJ2-2; TRBD1 matches at 10 bases. V shed 3 bases and J 1 base; nucleotides not matched to a gene: 5. Looked up from germline, CDR1 is SQVTM and CDR2 is ANQGSEA. This CDR3 comprises 16 residues. CDR3 loop: CSVEIRDRGNTGELFF. CDR3 DNA sequence: TGCAGCGTTGAGATCCGGGACAGGGGGAACACCGGGGAGCTGTTTTTT.

A single count supports this clone. V gene TRBV29-1 combines with J gene TRBJ2-5; TRBD1 matches at 10 bases. Germline trimming cut 7 bases from V and 7 bases from J; bases unmatched to any gene: 18. There are 16 residues in the CDR3. Germline lookup yields CDR1 SQVTM and CDR2 ANQGSEA. The CDR3 here is CSALGPGTGVVRTQYF. In DNA, the CDR3 is TGCAGCGCCTTGGGCCCCGGGACAGGGGTTGTTAGGACCCAGTACTTC. Together with reference TRBV29-1 and TRBJ2-5, the CDR3 gives the full variable domain: SAVISQKPSRDICQRGTSLTIQCQVDSQVTMMFWYRQQPGQSLTLIATANQGSEATYESGFVIDKFPISRPNLTFSTLTVSNMSPEDSSIYLCSALGPGTGVVRTQYFGPGTRLLVL.

CDR3 in DNA: TGTGCCAGCAGTGCGGAGGGCTCTGGAAACACCATATATTTT. Its translation is CASSAEGSGNTIYF. This rearrangement joins TRBV9 to TRBJ1-3, with D hard to call. There are 14 residues in the CDR3. The V end was cut by 5 bases, the J end by 0 bases, with 9 bases between. CDR1 and CDR2 from the germline V gene are SGDLS and YYNGEE.

The J gene is TRBJ2-7, the V gene TRBV28; 11 bases agree with TRBD2. The V gene's germline CDR1 is MDHEN and CDR2 SYDVKM. V trimming: 3 bases; J trimming: 5 bases; junction bases outside the gene matches: 6. This CDR3 is 15 amino acids long. The CDR3 DNA follows: TGTGCCAGCAGTTTGGCTACTAGCGGGAGTAACGAGCAGTACTTC. Its translation: CASSLATSGSNEQYF. Combining the CDR3 with reference TRBV28 and TRBJ2-7 gives the whole variable domain DVKVTQSSRYLVKRTGEKVFLECVQDMDHENMFWYRQDPGLGLRLIYFSYDVKMKEKGDIPEGYSVSREKKERFSLILESASTNQTSMYLCASSLATSGSNEQYFGPGTRLTVT.

The rearrangement joins TRBV3-1 (or the pseudogene TRBV3-2) to TRBJ2-5; D could derive from TRBD1 or TRBD2 (7 bases each). The V end was cut by 6 bases, the J end by 2 bases, with 13 bases between. This CDR3 comprises 14 residues. Germline V CDR1 and CDR2: LGHDT, YNNKEL (reference sequence). The CDR3 bases are TGTGCCAGCAGGAGCGGGACAGCGCAAGAGACCCAGTACTTC. It translates to CASRSGTAQETQYF.

This chain uses TRBV10-3 with TRBJ1-2; 7 bases are shared with TRBD1. The CDR3 contains 12 residues. The germline V gene has CDR1 ENHRY and CDR2 SYGVKD. The CDR3 here is CATRGENYGYTF. For the CDR3, the DNA is TGTGCGACCAGGGGGGAGAACTATGGCTACACCTTC.

The gene calls are TRBV5-1 and TRBJ2-7, with 7 bases matching TRBD1. J lost 0 bases, V lost 4 bases, and 13 bases had no gene match. The germline CDR1 and CDR2 sequences are SGHRS and YFSETQ. The CDR3 is made up of 17 amino acids. In DNA, the CDR3 is TGCGCCAGCAGCCTTTCAGTCGACAGGGCGAGCTCCTACGAGCAGTACTTC. Protein sequence: CASSLSVDRASSYEQYF.

This chain joins TRBV2 and TRBJ1-5; TRBD1 matches at 11 bases. After removal of 7 bases from V and 0 bases from J, the junction contained 8 bases not matched to a gene. CDR3 size: 17 residues. Germline V gene sequence: CDR1 SNHLY, CDR2 FYNNEI. The CDR3, as DNA: TGTGCCAGCACCCCGGTTGGGACAGGGGGTAGCAATCAGCCCCAGCATTTT. Amino acids: CASTPVGTGGSNQPQHF.

The rearrangement uses TRBV3-1 (or the pseudogene TRBV3-2) and TRBJ1-6; D is perhaps TRBD1 (6 bases). The CDR3 sequence is 15 residues long. Trimming stripped 4 bases from V and 11 bases from J, with 18 bases between. Looked up from germline, CDR1 is LGHDT and CDR2 is YNNKEL (reference sequence). CDR3 protein: CASSRPGGGPTPLHF. The CDR3 DNA reads as TGTGCCAGCAGCCGACCTGGGGGGGGGCCGACACCCCTCCACTTT.

The genes are TRBV10-3 and TRBJ1-4; no firm D call. The CDR3 runs to 13 residues. Trimming cost V 5 bases and J 5 bases, with 9 bases left between them. Germline CDR1 reads ENHRY; CDR2 reads SYGVKD. CDR3 loop: CAISWQQNEKLFF. CDR3 bases: TGTGCCATCAGTTGGCAGCAGAATGAAAAACTGTTTTTT.

This clone was seen just once. The chain has TRBV21-1 and TRBJ2-7; the table's D call, TRBD1, was not checked against the DNA. TRBV21-1 is a recognized pseudogene. This CDR3 spans 17 amino acids. CDR3 sequence (DNA): TGTGCCAGCAGCCCCACAAAGAGGGACAGGGGGATGTATGAGCAGTACTTC. Protein product: CASSPTKRDRGMYEQYF.

V is TRBV27 and J is TRBJ2-1, with D unclear. Germline V gives CDR1 MNHEY, CDR2 SMNVEV (reference sequence). V lost 7 bases, J lost 6 bases, and 13 bases lay in between. The CDR3 runs to 13 residues. Here the CDR3 DNA reads TGTGCCAGCATCGTACCCAGTTCCAATGAGCAGTTCTTC. It codes for CASIVPSSNEQFF.

The chain has TRBV14 and TRBJ2-7, with TRBD1 matching 9 bases. This CDR3 has 15 residues. V lost 4 bases and J lost 2; bases outside the gene matches: 6. Germline CDR1 and CDR2: SGHDN and FVKESK. The CDR3 DNA sequence: TGTGCCAGCAGCCCTCTCGGGACAGGGACCTACGAGCAGTACTTC. It translates to CASSPLGTGTYEQYF.

The chain links TRBV30 to TRBJ1-3, with 9 bases lining up with TRBD1. Trimming cost V 3 bases and J 3 bases; bases outside gene matches: 3. The CDR3 is 14 amino acids. Germline CDR1 reads GTSNPN; CDR2 reads SVGIG (reference sequence). CDR3: CAWRQGAGGNTIYF. CDR3 DNA sequence: TGTGCCTGGAGACAGGGGGCAGGTGGAAACACCATATATTTT.

The rearrangement links TRBV28 to TRBJ1-2; D perhaps matches TRBD1 (6 bases). CDR1 is MDHEN and CDR2 is SYDVKM in the germline V gene. The CDR3 spans 15 residues. The V end lost 4 bases, the J end lost 0 bases, and 12 bases lay between the germline ends. CDR3 region: CASSSDRRTNYGYTF. As DNA, the CDR3 is TGTGCCAGCAGTTCCGACAGGAGAACTAACTATGGCTACACCTTC.

The gene calls are TRBV7-7 and TRBJ2-5, with 14 bases that match TRBD2. This CDR3 contains 15 residues. The germline V gene encodes CDR1 SSHAT and CDR2 FNYEAQ (reference sequence). V lost 5 bases to trimming and J lost 4 bases; unmatched junction nucleotides: 3. The DNA for the CDR3 is TGTGCCAGCAGCCCGGGACTAGCGGGGGCAGAGACCCAGTACTTC. Translating it yields CASSPGLAGAETQYF.